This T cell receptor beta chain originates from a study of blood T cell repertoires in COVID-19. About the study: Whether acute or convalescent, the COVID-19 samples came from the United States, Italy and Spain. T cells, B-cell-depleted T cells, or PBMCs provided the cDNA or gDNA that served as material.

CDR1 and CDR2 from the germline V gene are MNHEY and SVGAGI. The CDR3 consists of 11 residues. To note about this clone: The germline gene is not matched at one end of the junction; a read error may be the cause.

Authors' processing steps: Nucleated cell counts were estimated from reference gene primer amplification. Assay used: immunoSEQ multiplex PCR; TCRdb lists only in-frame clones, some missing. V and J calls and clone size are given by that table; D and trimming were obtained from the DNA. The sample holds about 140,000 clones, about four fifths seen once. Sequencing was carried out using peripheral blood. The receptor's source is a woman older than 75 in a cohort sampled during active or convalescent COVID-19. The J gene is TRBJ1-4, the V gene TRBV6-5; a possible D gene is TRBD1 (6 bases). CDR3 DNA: TGTGCCAGCAGAGGTTGGACAGACTGGGCTTTT. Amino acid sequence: CASRGWTDWAF.